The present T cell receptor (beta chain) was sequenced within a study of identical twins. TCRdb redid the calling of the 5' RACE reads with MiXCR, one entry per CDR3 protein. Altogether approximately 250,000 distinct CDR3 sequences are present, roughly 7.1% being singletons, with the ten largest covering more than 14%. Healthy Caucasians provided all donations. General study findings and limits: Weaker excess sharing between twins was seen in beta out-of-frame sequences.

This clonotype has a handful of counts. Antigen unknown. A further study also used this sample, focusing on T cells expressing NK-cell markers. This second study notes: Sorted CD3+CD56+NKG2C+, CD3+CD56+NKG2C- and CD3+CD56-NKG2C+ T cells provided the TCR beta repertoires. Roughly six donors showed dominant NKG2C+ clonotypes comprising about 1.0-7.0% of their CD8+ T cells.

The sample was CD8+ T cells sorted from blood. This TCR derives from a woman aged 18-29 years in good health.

In DNA, the CDR3 is TGTGCCAGCAGTTACGGACAGACTAACTATGGCTACACCTTC. Its translation is CASSYGQTNYGYTF. This chain connects TRBV6-2 or TRBV6-3 to TRBJ1-2; maybe TRBD1 (6 bases). This CDR3 is built from 14 residues. CDR1 and CDR2 (germline): MNHEY, SVGEGT. Between the trimmed V and J ends, which lost 2 bases and 0 bases, there was a span of 7 bases.